The 21 T cell receptor beta chains below come from one sample, sequenced in a study of cytomegalovirus exposure and HLA in healthy donors. A multiplex PCR was run with 60 Vbeta primers and 13 Jbeta primers. This table comes from immunoSEQ multiplex PCR, and its TCRdb copy is limited to in-frame clones, with some not included. The sample carries around 120,000 clones, roughly four fifths recorded once. Sequenced: PBMCs. Receptors originate from a woman aged 25-40 years in good health and CMV-seropositive.

The genes are TRBV7-2 and TRBJ2-5; TRBD1 matches 7 bases. Germline trimming cut 5 bases from V and 5 bases from J; bases unmatched to any gene: 11. Germline values: CDR1 SGHTA, CDR2 FQGNSA. There are 15 residues in the CDR3. The CDR3, as DNA: TGTGCCAGCAGCCGAGACAGGGTCAATCAGGAGACCCAGTACTTC. Its translation: CASSRDRVNQETQYF.

This clone has just one count. The CDR3 DNA follows: TGTGCCTGGACCACCACATCTGGGGCCAACGTCCTGACTTTC. This sequence encodes CAWTTTSGANVLTF. V and J are TRBV30 and TRBJ2-6, with D hard to call. Germline CDR1 reads GTSNPN; CDR2 reads SVGIG (reference sequence). There are 14 residues in the CDR3. Trimming removed 4 bases at V and 1 base at J, with 8 bases between.

This clone was observed a handful of times. The chain uses TRBV5-5 and TRBJ1-1; TRBD1 is a possible D gene (5 bases). Germline V gene sequence: CDR1 SGHKS, CDR2 YYEKEE (reference sequence). V lost 4 bases to trimming and J lost 11 bases, with 30 bases between them. This CDR3 is built from 17 residues. This CDR3 reads CASSPDFSGFGRLGAFF. CDR3 in DNA: TGTGCCAGCAGCCCCGACTTCTCAGGGTTTGGCCGTTTGGGTGCTTTCTTT.

V is TRBV6-1 and J is TRBJ2-5; D is uncertain. This CDR3 spans 11 amino acids. Germline CDR1 reads MNHNS; CDR2 reads SASEGT. Trimming cost V 6 bases and J 5 bases, with 7 bases left between them. This CDR3 reads CASSLRETQYF. The CDR3 nucleotides read TGTGCCAGCAGCCTCCGGGAGACCCAGTACTTC.

The gene calls are TRBV7-2 and TRBJ2-1; weak D call: TRBD2 (6 bases). Germline CDR1 SGHTA, CDR2 FQGNSA. This CDR3 contains 14 residues. V lost 3 bases, J lost 10 bases, and 16 bases lay in between. CDR3 sequence reads: CASSLVRRDEEQFF. The CDR3 nucleotides read TGTGCCAGCAGCTTGGTTCGGAGGGATGAAGAGCAGTTCTTC.

This chain uses TRBV6-1 with TRBJ2-7; 9 nucleotides agree with TRBD1. CDR1 and CDR2 from the germline V gene are MNHNS and SASEGT. The CDR3 sequence is 15 residues long. Trimming at V came to 2 bases and at J to 5 bases, leaving 7 bases not matched to a gene. DNA of the CDR3: TGTGCCAGCAGTGAACCGGGACAGGGCAGCAACGAGCAGTACTTC. The encoded protein is CASSEPGQGSNEQYF.

The V and J genes are TRBV4-1 and TRBJ2-2; D might be TRBD1 (5 bases). Germline V CDR1 and CDR2: MGHRA, YSYEKL. The V gene lost 2 bases and the J gene lost 5 bases, with 15 bases spanning the gap. CDR3 length: 16 residues. The DNA for the CDR3 is TGCGCCAGCAGCCAAACTCCCCAGGGAAATACCGGGGAGCTGTTTTTT. This encodes CASSQTPQGNTGELFF.

The rearrangement uses TRBV7-9 and TRBJ2-3, with 13 bases fitting TRBD2. This CDR3 comprises 18 residues. V was clipped by 5 bases and J by 4 bases; unmatched bases: 12. Germline V gene lookup returns CDR1 SEHNR and CDR2 FQNEAQ (reference sequence). The CDR3: CASSPGLAGNVKSDTQYF. In nucleotides, the CDR3 is TGTGCCAGCAGCCCGGGACTAGCGGGGAACGTAAAATCAGATACGCAGTATTTT.

This sequence joins TRBV7-3 and TRBJ2-3, with D possibly being TRBD1 (5 bases). The CDR3 is made up of 15 amino acids. Looked up from germline, CDR1 is SGHTA and CDR2 is FQGTGA. V gave up 4 bases and J gave up 3 bases, with 14 bases separating them. In DNA form, the CDR3 reads TGTGCCAGCAGCTCCCGGACACTTGGGACAGATACGCAGTATTTT. The encoded protein is CASSSRTLGTDTQYF. The full variable domain, rest sourced from reference TRBV7-3 and TRBJ2-3, is GAGVSQTPSNKVTEKGKYVELRCDPISGHTALYWYRQSLGQGPEFLIYFQGTGAADDSGLPNDRFFAVRPEGSVSTLKIQRTERGDSAVYLCASSSRTLGTDTQYFGPGTRLTVL.

This chain connects TRBV5-1 to TRBJ1-4; D is uncertain. Germline CDR1 SGHRS, CDR2 YFSETQ. Trimming took off 0 bases at V and 8 bases at J, with 20 bases between the two ends. The CDR3 consists of 17 residues. The CDR3 protein is CASSLGAMPRGGEKLFF. DNA for the CDR3: TGCGCCAGCAGCTTGGGGGCTATGCCCCGGGGAGGAGAAAAACTGTTTTTT.

This clone has only a few counts. V gene TRBV30 combines with J gene TRBJ2-2; 8 bases line up with TRBD2. This CDR3 contains 15 residues. The V gene end was trimmed by 4 bases and the J gene end by 1 base; junction bases not matched to a gene: 5. Per germline, CDR1 GTSNPN and CDR2 SVGIG (reference sequence). The CDR3 DNA is TGTGCCTGGATGAGGACTAGCCTGAACACCGGGGAGCTGTTTTTT. Translation gives CAWMRTSLNTGELFF. The variable domain in full, completed from reference TRBV30 and TRBJ2-2, reads SQTIHQWPATLVQPVGSPLSLECTVEGTSNPNLYWYRQAAGRGLQLLFYSVGIGQISSEVPQNLSASRPQDRQFILSSKKLLLSDSGFYLCAWMRTSLNTGELFFGEGSRLTVL.

The chain carries TRBV5-1 and TRBJ1-2; D is perhaps TRBD1 (5 bases). Germline V gene sequence: CDR1 SGHRS, CDR2 YFSETQ. CDR3 length: 14 residues. V lost 4 bases and J lost 8, with 18 bases in between. CDR3 DNA: TGCGCCAGCAGCGGCGGACACGACACCGGCGGCTACACCTTC. Encoded protein: CASSGGHDTGGYTF.

To note about this clone: Within the sample, other DNA sequences also encode this same CDR3. V gene TRBV7-9 combines with J gene TRBJ2-7; a possible D gene is TRBD1 (6 bases). The CDR3 covers 14 residues. Trimming left V 6 bases short and J 3 bases short, with 15 bases between. Germline V gene sequence: CDR1 SEHNR, CDR2 FQNEAQ (reference sequence). CDR3 sequence (DNA): TGTGCCAGCAGTGCGCCAGGGGCGGTCTACGAGCAGTACTTC. It is translated as CASSAPGAVYEQYF.

In nucleotides, the CDR3 is TGTGCCAGCGAAGGGACAGGGGTCAACACAGATACGCAGTATTTT. Its protein product is CASEGTGVNTDTQYF. The V gene is TRBV18, the J gene TRBJ2-3; the match to TRBD1 covers 10 bases. From germline, CDR1 is KGHSH and CDR2 LQKENI. This CDR3 has 15 residues. The J segment lost 2 bases and the V segment lost 8 bases, leaving 7 bases of the junction unmatched.

J is TRBJ2-3 and V is TRBV11-3; TRBD1 might be the D (6 bases). The V and J ends lost 4 bases and 2 bases respectively, with 13 bases between them. CDR1 SGHNT and CDR2 YENEEA come from the germline V gene. This CDR3 region has 15 residues. The CDR3 region has the DNA TGTGCCAGCAGCTCTGGGGACACCCCCACAGATACGCAGTATTTT. This translates into CASSSGDTPTDTQYF. The variable domain in full, completed from reference TRBV11-3 and TRBJ2-3, reads EAGVVQSPRYKIIEKKQPVAFWCNPISGHNTLYWYLQNLGQGPELLIRYENEEAVDDSQLPKDRFSAERLKGVDSTLKIQPAELGDSAVYLCASSSGDTPTDTQYFGPGTRLTVL.

The chain joins TRBV5-1 to TRBJ1-3, with D unclear. Germline V CDR1 and CDR2: SGHRS, YFSETQ. This CDR3 spans 13 amino acids. V was trimmed by 2 bases and J by 4 bases, leaving 7 bases between them. The CDR3 sequence: CASSFAEGNTIYF. CDR3 coding DNA: TGCGCCAGCAGCTTCGCGGAGGGAAACACCATATATTTT.

The V call is TRBV5-1, the J call TRBJ2-3, with D perhaps matching TRBD2 (5 bases). The CDR3 totals 16 residues. V gave up 4 bases and J gave up 0 bases, with 15 bases separating them. Germline CDR1 reads SGHRS; CDR2 reads YFSETQ. The CDR3 nucleotides read TGCGCCAGCAGCCCGGGCAGAGGGCCTAGCACAGATACGCAGTATTTT. It specifies CASSPGRGPSTDTQYF.

The chain employs TRBV5-1 and TRBJ2-5; 12 positions match TRBD2. The CDR3 spans 17 residues. After removal of 0 bases from V and 1 base from J, the junction contained 4 bases not matched to a gene. The V gene's germline CDR1 is SGHRS and CDR2 YFSETQ. DNA for the CDR3: TGCGCCAGCAGCTTGGCCCAACTAGCGGGGGGCCAAGAGACCCAGTACTTC. Protein sequence: CASSLAQLAGGQETQYF.

This chain connects TRBV5-1 to TRBJ2-5; no definite D call. The CDR3 contains 13 residues. Looked up from germline, CDR1 is SGHRS and CDR2 is YFSETQ. Trimming removed 1 base at V and 3 bases at J, with 7 bases between. In DNA, the CDR3 is TGCGCCAGCAGCTTGATTCGGGAAGAGACCCAGTACTTC. Its translation is CASSLIREETQYF.

The rearrangement links TRBV7-2 to TRBJ2-5; weak D call: TRBD2 (7 bases). The germline V gene has CDR1 SGHTA and CDR2 FQGNSA. This CDR3 comprises 18 residues. V was trimmed by 1 base and J by 7 bases, leaving 25 bases between them. The CDR3 DNA reads as TGTGCCAGCAGCTTAGGGGGTGGGGGGGGGCACCAACAGGTGACCCAGTACTTC. This codes for CASSLGGGGGHQQVTQYF.

The chain links TRBV27 to TRBJ2-7; 7 bases map to TRBD2. The CDR3 consists of 14 residues. CDR1 is MNHEY, CDR2 SMNVEV, per germline (reference sequence). V dropped 4 bases and J dropped 2; count of bases not matched to a gene: 5. The CDR3 here is CASSYGGTPYEQYF. CDR3 bases: TGTGCCAGCAGTTACGGGGGGACCCCCTACGAGCAGTACTTC.